Sequencing of this T cell receptor beta chain was carried out in a study of T cell responses to AZD1222 COVID-19 vaccine. Only a few counts were recorded for this clone. Produced via immunoSEQ multiplex PCR; TCRdb's table is partial and in-frame only. This table holds about 85,000 clones, about nine tenths found once. The origin of this receptor is an adult in good health. The sequencing here drew on peripheral blood, taken on day 0 of AZD1222 vaccination.

The CDR3 is CASSLREGVSYEQYF. The CDR3, as DNA: TGTGCCAGCAGCTTACGGGAAGGGGTAAGCTACGAGCAGTACTTC. The chain recombines TRBV7-8 with TRBJ2-7; D tentatively fits TRBD1 or TRBD2 (5 bases each). Trimming left V 2 bases short and J 3 bases short, with 14 bases between. Germline V gene lookup returns CDR1 SGHVS and CDR2 FQNEAQ. The CDR3 is made up of 15 amino acids.